The clone carrying this TCR beta chain appeared once. What it binds is unknown. The data were obtained in a study of T cell responses to AZD1222 COVID-19 vaccine. Study-level background: Doses given second, at about 4 or about 12 weeks, were pooled. General study results and limits: In a largely white British group with more females than males, clonal diversity was possibly underestimated. Spike was spanned by vaccine-associated CD4 TCRs, which were dominant at 160-218 and 743-854. Nearly half of spike-specific TCRs reportedly go after variant regions that carry no mutations.

Generated by immunoSEQ multiplex PCR, the TCRdb table keeps only in-frame clones and is missing some. In the table there are 150,000 to 170,000 clones, about 87% of which are singletons. V shed 0 bases and J 7 bases; nucleotides not matched to a gene: 4. The germline CDR1 and CDR2 sequences are LGHDT and YNNKEL (reference sequence). This CDR3 spans 15 amino acids. The input for sequencing was peripheral blood, taken on day 0 of AZD1222 vaccination. This chain uses TRBV3-1 (or the pseudogene TRBV3-2) with TRBJ1-5, with 9 bases aligning to TRBD1. The sequence was obtained from an adult in good health. The DNA of the CDR3 is TGTGCCAGCAGCCAAGACACAGGGGGCCGCCAGCCCCAGCATTTT. Translation: CASSQDTGGRQPQHF.